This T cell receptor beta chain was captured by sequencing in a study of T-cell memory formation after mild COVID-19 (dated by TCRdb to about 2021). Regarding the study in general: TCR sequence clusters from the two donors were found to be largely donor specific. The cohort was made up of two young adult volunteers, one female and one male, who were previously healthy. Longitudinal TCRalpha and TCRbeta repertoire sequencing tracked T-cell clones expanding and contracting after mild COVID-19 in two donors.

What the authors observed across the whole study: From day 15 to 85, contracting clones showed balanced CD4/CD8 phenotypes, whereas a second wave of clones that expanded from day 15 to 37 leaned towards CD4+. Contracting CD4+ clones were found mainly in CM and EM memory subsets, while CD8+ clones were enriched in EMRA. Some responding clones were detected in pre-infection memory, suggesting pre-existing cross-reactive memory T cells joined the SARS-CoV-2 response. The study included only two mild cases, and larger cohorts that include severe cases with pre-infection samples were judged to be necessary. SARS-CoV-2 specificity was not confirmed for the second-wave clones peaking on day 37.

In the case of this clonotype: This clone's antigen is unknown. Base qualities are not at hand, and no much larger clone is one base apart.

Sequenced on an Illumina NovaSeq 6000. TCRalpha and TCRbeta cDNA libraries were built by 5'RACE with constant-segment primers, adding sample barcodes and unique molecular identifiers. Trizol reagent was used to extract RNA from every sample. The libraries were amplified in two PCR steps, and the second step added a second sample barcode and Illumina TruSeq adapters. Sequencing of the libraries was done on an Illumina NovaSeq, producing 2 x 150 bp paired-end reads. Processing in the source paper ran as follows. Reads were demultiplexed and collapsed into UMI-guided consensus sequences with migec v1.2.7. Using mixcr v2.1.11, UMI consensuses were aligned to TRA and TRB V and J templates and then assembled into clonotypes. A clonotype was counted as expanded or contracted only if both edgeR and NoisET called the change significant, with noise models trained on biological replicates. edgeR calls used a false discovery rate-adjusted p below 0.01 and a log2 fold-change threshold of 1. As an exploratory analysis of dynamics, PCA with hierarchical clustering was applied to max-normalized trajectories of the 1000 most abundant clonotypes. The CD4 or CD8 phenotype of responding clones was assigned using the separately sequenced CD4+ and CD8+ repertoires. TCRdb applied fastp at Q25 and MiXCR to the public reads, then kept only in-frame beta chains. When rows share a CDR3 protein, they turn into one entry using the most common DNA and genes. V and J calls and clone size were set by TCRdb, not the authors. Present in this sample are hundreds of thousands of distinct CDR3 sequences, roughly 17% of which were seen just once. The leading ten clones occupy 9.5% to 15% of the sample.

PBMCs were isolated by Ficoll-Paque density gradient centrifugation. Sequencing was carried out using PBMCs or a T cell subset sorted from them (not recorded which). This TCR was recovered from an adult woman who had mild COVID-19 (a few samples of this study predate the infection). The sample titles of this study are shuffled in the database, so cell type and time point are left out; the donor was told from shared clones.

The DNA sequence is TGCGCCAGCAGCTTGGAACACCTCTACAATGAGCAGTTCTTC. Translated, this gives CASSLEHLYNEQFF. The chain links TRBV5-1 with TRBJ2-1; confidence is insufficient to name the D gene. The CDR3 has 14 amino acids, counting the end cysteine and phenylalanine. Only the CDR3 DNA stays, 42 bases, in frame from base 1. Between the V and J ends, shortened by 0 bases and 3 bases respectively, the junction contains 7 bases. The germline V gene sets CDR1 to SGHRS and CDR2 to YFSETQ. Reference TRBV5-1 and TRBJ2-1 genes cover what lies past the CDR3, so the full variable domain is KAGVTQTPRYLIKTRGQQVTLSCSPISGHRSVSWYQQTPGQGLQFLFEYFSETQRNKGNFPGRFSGRQFSNSRSEMNVSTLELGDSALYLCASSLEHLYNEQFFGPGTRLTVL.